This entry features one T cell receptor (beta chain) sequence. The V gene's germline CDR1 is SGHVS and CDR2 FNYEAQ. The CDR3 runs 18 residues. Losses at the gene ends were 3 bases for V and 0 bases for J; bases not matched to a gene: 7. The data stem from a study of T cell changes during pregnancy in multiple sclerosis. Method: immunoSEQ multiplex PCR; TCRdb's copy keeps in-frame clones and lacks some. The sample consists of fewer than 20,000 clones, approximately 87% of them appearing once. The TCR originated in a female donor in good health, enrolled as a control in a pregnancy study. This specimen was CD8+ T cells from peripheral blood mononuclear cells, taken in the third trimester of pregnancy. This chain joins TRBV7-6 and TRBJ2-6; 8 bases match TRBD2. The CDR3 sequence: CASSFVQAGDSGANVLTF. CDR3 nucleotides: TGTGCCAGCAGCTTCGTGCAAGCGGGGGACTCTGGGGCCAACGTCCTGACTTTC. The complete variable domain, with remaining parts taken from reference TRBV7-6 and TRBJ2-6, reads GAGVSQSPRYKVTKRGQDVALRCDPISGHVSLYWYRQALGQGPEFLTYFNYEAQQDKSGLPNDRFSAERPEGSISTLTIQRTEQRDSAMYRCASSFVQAGDSGANVLTFGAGSRLTVL.